This T cell receptor beta chain was retrieved from a study of blood T cell repertoires in COVID-19 (dated by TCRdb to between 2020 and 2021). As for the study more broadly: The collaborator samples originated in the United States, Italy and Spain and spanned the acute and convalescent phases of COVID-19. The prospective study material was composed of cDNA or gDNA derived from T cells, B-cell-depleted T cells, or PBMCs. Deeply sampled blood TCRbeta repertoires from subjects exposed to, actively infected with, or recovered from COVID-19 were included in the dataset. The repertoires were released in a freely available public database intended as a resource for research on the immune response to SARS-CoV-2. The samples were drawn from two sources: the first 160 participants of the ongoing ImmuneRACE study, and 950 to 1,500 subjects contributed by 6 global collaborators. Sample metadata almost always included a de-identified subject ID, COVID-19 status, age in years and sex. Where available, HLA class I and class II types were taken from metadata supplied by the sample provider and were not determined by assay-based typing.

The CDR3 covers 13 residues, taking in both the cysteine and the phenylalanine. The entry retains the CDR3 DNA only, 39 bases that are in frame from base 1. The germline V gene encodes CDR1 ENHRY and CDR2 SYGVKD. Trimming removed 11 bases from V and 0 bases from J, leaving 13 bases between the germline ends. Notes on this clone: Its cognate antigen has yet to be identified. No per-base quality is available; no much larger clone lies one base away.

Whole blood was collected in K2EDTA tubes by collaborating institutions according to the institutions' own protocols. For TCRbeta analysis, collaborators shipped samples in one of three forms: frozen whole blood, isolated PBMCs, or DNA extracted from either of those sample types. TCRbeta CDR3 regions were amplified from genomic DNA using the immunoSEQ Assay, a bias-controlled multiplex PCR. As for the authors' bioinformatics: The number of nucleated cells in each sample was estimated from the amplification of reference gene primers within the assay. To quantify the absolute abundance of each unique TCRbeta CDR3 rearrangement, sequence reads were collapsed and filtered. For each sample, productive Simpson clonality was calculated as the square root of Simpson's diversity index across productive rearrangements. TCRdb stores this immuneACCESS table with in-frame sequences only. Part of the clones is absent; in the studies checked, under half of the shortfall reflects unresolved V genes, and no reason is known for the rest. V and J calls and clone size follow that table, whereas D and trimming were derived from the DNA. This sample lists some 31,000 clones; 90% were detected once. The top ten clonotypes cover around 1.5% of the sample.

Paper-wide results and their limitations: The amount of clinical and demographic metadata varied by source and participant and was provided uncurated.

Specimen: peripheral blood. Recombination joined TRBV10-3 with TRBJ2-5; perhaps TRBD2 is the D gene, with 6 bases matching. The source is a man between 60 and 75 years old with active COVID-19. This receptor has the CDR3 CASHRDYQETQYF. In nucleotide form, the sequence is TGTGCCTCTCATCGGGACTACCAAGAGACCCAGTACTTC.